These 28 T cell receptor beta chains originate from one sample sequenced in a study of shared clonotypes between healthy human individuals (TCRdb year 2020). The receptor library was made with the immunoSEQ multiplex PCR assay. In its TCRdb copy, this immuneACCESS table keeps in-frame sequences only and misses some clones. Where compared with another copy, unresolved V genes explain less than half of these, and the others have no known cause. The sample data list around 1.4 million clones, and about 98.5% of these were observed just once. The top ten clonotypes cover approximately 0.4% of the sample. The sequencing input was naive CD4+ T cells sorted from blood. The sample's cell subset or site label is to be understood as: CD45RA+ positively selected. The receptor set was obtained from a man aged 25-40 years in good health.

The chain links TRBV7-2 to TRBJ2-5; TRBD2 matches at 8 bases. V shed 3 bases, J shed 5 bases, and the junction held 8 bases outside the gene matches. The CDR3 is 15 amino acids. In germline, CDR1 is SGHTA, CDR2 FQGNSA. CDR3 bases: TGTGCCAGCAGCTTGGGTAGCGGGATGGTTGAGACCCAGTACTTC. Amino acid sequence: CASSLGSGMVETQYF.

The chain carries TRBV6-1 and TRBJ2-2, with D possibly TRBD1 on 6 matching bases. Germline loops: CDR1 MNHNS, CDR2 SASEGT. The V gene lost 8 bases and the J gene lost 4 bases, with 17 bases spanning the gap. The CDR3 has 15 amino acids. The CDR3 DNA sequence: TGTGCCAGCGGTCGGCAGGGGAAAGCCACCGGGGAGCTGTTTTTT. Translating it yields CASGRQGKATGELFF.

V and J are TRBV5-1 and TRBJ2-2; no firm D call. V shed 0 bases and J shed 6 bases, with 12 bases lying between them. The V gene's germline CDR1 is SGHRS and CDR2 YFSETQ. This CDR3 has 15 residues. CDR3 sequence (DNA): TGCGCCAGCAGCTTGGTGCCGGCCGGTGCCGGGGAGCTGTTTTTT. It yields the protein CASSLVPAGAGELFF.

The rearrangement links TRBV7-6 to TRBJ1-1; TRBD1 aligns across 9 bases. Germline CDR1 is SGHVS and CDR2 is FNYEAQ. J lost 7 bases, V lost 4 bases, and 10 bases had no gene match. There are 15 residues in the CDR3. DNA for the CDR3: TGTGCCAGCAGCTCGCGACCACAGGGGGCCTTTGAAGCTTTCTTT. Its protein product is CASSSRPQGAFEAFF.

This rearrangement joins TRBV29-1 to TRBJ2-3; 9 bases line up with TRBD1. The CDR3 runs 13 residues. The V gene end was trimmed by 4 bases and the J gene end by 10 bases; junction bases not matched to a gene: 9. From germline, CDR1 is SQVTM and CDR2 ANQGSEA. The chain's CDR3 is CSVGGGTGLPQYF. In DNA form, the CDR3 reads TGCAGCGTTGGGGGTGGGACAGGGCTTCCGCAGTATTTT.

The chain recombines TRBV18 with TRBJ1-2; 8 bases align to TRBD1. The CDR3 loop spans 16 amino acids. Trimming took 2 bases from V and 7 from J; bases not matched to a gene: 12. From germline, CDR1 is KGHSH and CDR2 LQKENI. This CDR3 is CASSPGRQGRDFGYTF. DNA of the CDR3: TGTGCCAGCTCACCAGGCCGACAGGGGAGAGATTTTGGCTACACCTTC.

V usage is TRBV30 and J usage is TRBJ1-3; D is unresolved. Deletions cut 3 bases from V and 3 bases from J, with 12 bases between. The germline gives CDR1 GTSNPN, CDR2 SVGIG (reference sequence). The CDR3 extends over 14 amino acids. The CDR3 spells CAWSLIGVGNTIYF. The DNA of the CDR3 is TGTGCCTGGAGCTTGATCGGAGTTGGAAACACCATATATTTT.

Turning to this clone: Other DNA sequences in this sample translate to the same CDR3. V usage is TRBV28 and J usage is TRBJ2-1; perhaps TRBD2 as D (5 bases). CDR1 is MDHEN, CDR2 SYDVKM, per germline. The CDR3 spans 15 residues. Deletions cut 3 bases from V and 0 bases from J, with 9 bases between. The CDR3 here is CASSLTGSSYNEQFF. Written as DNA, the CDR3 is TGTGCCAGCAGTTTGACGGGGAGCTCCTACAATGAGCAGTTCTTC.

The chain is built from TRBV14 and TRBJ2-5; TRBD2 aligns across 8 bases. V gave up 4 bases and J gave up 5 bases; unmatched junction bases: 9. CDR3 length equals 15 residues. The V gene's germline CDR1 is SGHDN and CDR2 FVKESK. DNA of the CDR3: TGTGCCAGCAGCCCTGGGACTAGAGTTGTGGAGACCCAGTACTTC. Protein product: CASSPGTRVVETQYF. Combining the CDR3 with reference TRBV14 and TRBJ2-5 gives the whole variable domain EAGVTQFPSHSVIEKGQTVTLRCDPISGHDNLYWYRRVMGKEIKFLLHFVKESKQDESGMPNNRFLAERTGGTYSTLKVQPAELEDSGVYFCASSPGTRVVETQYFGPGTRLLVL.

Written as DNA, the CDR3 is TGCGCCAGCAGCTTGGATCTCGGGGGCCCTGGTACCGGGGAGCTGTTTTTT. This codes for CASSLDLGGPGTGELFF. The V call is TRBV5-1, the J call TRBJ2-2; D possibly uses TRBD1 or TRBD2 (6 bases each). CDR1 is SGHRS, CDR2 YFSETQ, per germline. This CDR3 is 17 amino acids long. V was clipped by 0 bases and J by 5 bases, with 17 bases between them.

V usage is TRBV5-1 and J usage is TRBJ2-7; the match to TRBD1 covers 8 bases. Germline trimming cut 0 bases from V and 2 bases from J; bases unmatched to any gene: 4. The CDR3 has 15 residues. Per the germline V gene, CDR1 is SGHRS and CDR2 is YFSETQ. The CDR3 DNA is TGCGCCAGCAGCTTGGCGGACAGGGATACCTACGAGCAGTACTTC. Amino acid sequence: CASSLADRDTYEQYF.

This clone was seen once. The same CDR3 can be traced to other DNA sequences in this sample. The chain links TRBV29-1 to TRBJ2-7; 9 bases align to TRBD2. V lost 4 bases to trimming and J lost 1 base; unmatched junction nucleotides: 2. CDR1 and CDR2 (germline): SQVTM, ANQGSEA. CDR3 size: 13 residues. The CDR3 DNA reads as TGCAGCGTTGTTAGCGGGAGTTCCTACGAGCAGTACTTC. The encoded protein is CSVVSGSSYEQYF.

This clone has only one observation. V and J are TRBV7-9 and TRBJ2-1, with TRBD1 as a possible D gene (6 bases). Trimming cost V 5 bases and J 2 bases, with 10 bases left between them. The length of the CDR3 is 14 residues. CDR1 is SEHNR and CDR2 is FQNEAQ in the germline V gene (reference sequence). CDR3: CASSTTGAYNEQFF. The CDR3 DNA reads TGTGCCAGCAGCACGACAGGAGCCTACAATGAGCAGTTCTTC.

This chain joins TRBV6-5 and TRBJ1-2; D call uncertain. Trimming took off 7 bases at V and 1 base at J, with 10 bases between the two ends. The germline gives CDR1 MNHEY, CDR2 SVGAGI. The CDR3 consists of 13 residues. The CDR3, as DNA: TGTGCCAGCATGGGCAGTCTTAACTATGGCTACACCTTC. Encoded protein: CASMGSLNYGYTF.

The rearrangement joins TRBV27 to TRBJ2-1, with 10 nucleotides matching TRBD2. Germline assignment: CDR1 MNHEY and CDR2 SMNVEV (reference sequence). The CDR3 has 16 amino acids. With V trimmed by 6 bases and J by 3 bases, 8 bases remained unmatched. CDR3 sequence (DNA): TGTGCCAGCAGCTACACAGTAGCGGGAGGCTACAATGAGCAGTTCTTC. It specifies CASSYTVAGGYNEQFF.

This clone showed up just once. The CDR3 region is CASSLGGDMNYEQYF. In DNA, the CDR3 is TGTGCCAGCAGCTTAGGGGGTGACATGAACTACGAGCAGTACTTC. V and J are TRBV11-3 and TRBJ2-7; D remains unclear. The V end lost 1 base, the J end lost 3 bases, and 13 bases lay between the germline ends. The germline gives CDR1 SGHNT, CDR2 YENEEA. The CDR3 consists of 15 residues.

The V and J genes are TRBV5-1 and TRBJ2-3; 11 positions agree with TRBD2. Germline V gene data show CDR1 as SGHRS and CDR2 as YFSETQ. The ends lost 5 bases at V and 5 bases at J; junction bases unmatched: 4. The CDR3 spans 14 residues. The CDR3 sequence is CASSHGLAGDTQYF. Written as DNA, the CDR3 is TGCGCCAGCAGTCACGGACTAGCGGGAGATACGCAGTATTTT. The full variable domain, its missing parts supplied by reference TRBV5-1 and TRBJ2-3, is KAGVTQTPRYLIKTRGQQVTLSCSPISGHRSVSWYQQTPGQGLQFLFEYFSETQRNKGNFPGRFSGRQFSNSRSEMNVSTLELGDSALYLCASSHGLAGDTQYFGPGTRLTVL.

The chain employs TRBV28 and TRBJ1-5; D is undetermined. Germline V gene lookup returns CDR1 MDHEN and CDR2 SYDVKM. There are 14 residues in the CDR3. The germline V and J ends were trimmed by 5 bases and 4 bases, with 12 bases remaining between them. In nucleotides, the CDR3 is TGTGCCAGCAGTACCTCTTCGGGGAATCAGCCCCAGCATTTT. Its protein is CASSTSSGNQPQHF.

The chain recombines TRBV10-3 with TRBJ2-1; no clear D. V was pared by 5 bases and J by 1 base, with 6 bases between. The CDR3 is 13 amino acids. Germline CDR1 is ENHRY and CDR2 is SYGVKD. CDR3 residues: CAISTESYNEQFF. The CDR3 coding sequence is TGTGCCATCAGTACCGAATCCTACAATGAGCAGTTCTTC.

The chain couples TRBV9 to TRBJ2-6, with 9 bases that match TRBD1. This CDR3 comprises 17 residues. CDR1 is SGDLS, CDR2 YYNGEE, per germline. V lost 4 bases and J lost 1; bases outside the gene matches: 6. The CDR3 loop reads CASSPTGGISGANVLTF. In nucleotides, the CDR3 is TGTGCCAGCAGCCCGACAGGGGGAATATCTGGGGCCAACGTCCTGACTTTC.

A single count supports this clone. The chain links TRBV30 to TRBJ2-7; no definite D call. Trimming took off 2 bases at V and 6 bases at J, with 8 bases between the two ends. Germline CDR1 is GTSNPN and CDR2 is SVGIG (reference sequence). This CDR3 is 11 amino acids long. The CDR3, as DNA: TGTGCCTGGAGTAGCAAATCCGAGCAGTACTTC. Protein sequence: CAWSSKSEQYF.

The chain couples TRBV7-8 to TRBJ1-1, with 8 bases aligning to TRBD1. Germline V gene data show CDR1 as SGHVS and CDR2 as FQNEAQ. This CDR3 has 18 amino acids. V lost 0 bases to trimming and J lost 0 bases; unmatched junction nucleotides: 9. The CDR3 region has the DNA TGTGCCAGCAGCTTAGCATCGAGGTCGGACAGGGTGAACACTGAAGCTTTCTTT. Translated, it gives CASSLASRSDRVNTEAFF.

The chain has TRBV5-4 and TRBJ2-7; D not certain. Looked up from germline, CDR1 is SGHNT and CDR2 is YYREEE (reference sequence). The germline V and J ends were trimmed by 4 bases and 1 base, with 9 bases remaining between them. The CDR3 is made up of 13 amino acids. CDR3 amino acids: CASSPDWSYEQYF. The CDR3 nucleotides are TGTGCCAGCAGCCCGGATTGGTCCTACGAGCAGTACTTC.

This sequence joins TRBV7-2 and TRBJ2-4; D is uncertain. Germline V gives CDR1 SGHTA, CDR2 FQGNSA. The CDR3 runs 12 residues. V lost 5 bases, J lost 1 base, and 3 bases lay in between. The chain's CDR3 is CASSPAKNIQYF. In DNA form, the CDR3 reads TGTGCCAGCAGCCCGGCCAAAAACATTCAGTACTTC. Together with reference TRBV7-2 and TRBJ2-4, the CDR3 gives the full variable domain: GAGVSQSPSNKVTEKGKDVELRCDPISGHTALYWYRQSLGQGLEFLIYFQGNSAPDKSGLPSDRFSAERTGGSVSTLTIQRTQQEDSAVYLCASSPAKNIQYFGAGTRLSVL.

The genes are TRBV5-5 and TRBJ2-7, with 10 nucleotides matching TRBD2. With 5 bases clipped from V and 0 bases from J, the junction kept 5 bases outside the gene matches. The CDR3 is 15 amino acids. Per the germline V gene, CDR1 is SGHKS and CDR2 is YYEKEE (reference sequence). This chain's CDR3 is CASRVAGGNSYEQYF. In DNA, the CDR3 is TGTGCCAGCAGGGTAGCGGGAGGAAACTCCTACGAGCAGTACTTC.

The chain couples TRBV5-5 to TRBJ2-7, with 7 bases matching TRBD2. The CDR3 has 14 amino acids. Germline V gene data show CDR1 as SGHKS and CDR2 as YYEKEE (reference sequence). J was trimmed by 3 bases and V by 1 base; bases with no gene match: 4. The DNA of the CDR3 is TGTGCCAGCAGCTTGTTATCTAGCGGCTACGAGCAGTACTTC. It specifies CASSLLSSGYEQYF.

This chain joins TRBV6-1 and TRBJ1-1; 7 positions match TRBD1. The junction had 1 base not matched to a gene; V was cut back by 3 bases and J by 0 bases. This CDR3 is built from 14 residues. Germline lookup yields CDR1 MNHNS and CDR2 SASEGT. In nucleotides, the CDR3 is TGTGCCAGCAGTGAGACAGGGATGAACACTGAAGCTTTCTTT. Translating it yields CASSETGMNTEAFF.

In this sample, this clone turned up once. This sequence joins TRBV23-1 and TRBJ2-7; D is possibly TRBD1 (6 bases). TRBV23-1 is an ORF, with its function uncertain. Trimming left V 2 bases short and J 3 bases short, with 26 bases between. The CDR3 spans 19 residues. The CDR3, as DNA: TGCGCCAGCAGTCAACCTCGAGGAAGGCCACAGGGTAAATACTACGAGCAGTACTTC. Translated: CASSQPRGRPQGKYYEQYF.